This T cell receptor (beta chain) was identified in a study of blood T cell repertoires in COVID-19. Profiled with immunoSEQ multiplex PCR; TCRdb holds only in-frame clones, not every one. The data show around 29,000 clones, approximately 88% seen once. Deletions cut 4 bases from V and 3 bases from J, with 16 bases between. CDR3 length: 16 amino acids. Germline V gene data show CDR1 as SGHTA and CDR2 as FQGNSA. The sequence was collected from a man in his 70s with active COVID-19. Sequencing used peripheral blood. The V and J genes are TRBV7-2 and TRBJ1-5; D is unclear. The CDR3 here is CASSSSPGVFNQPQHF. CDR3 sequence (DNA): TGTGCCAGCAGCTCATCCCCCGGGGTTTTCAATCAGCCCCAGCATTTT.